Each of the 14 T cell receptor beta chains below was sequenced from the same sample in a study of long-term antiretroviral therapy in people with HIV. Assay version v3.0 of immunoSEQ was used, and it was run at survey level. The protocol was immunoSEQ multiplex PCR, while the TCRdb copy is restricted to in-frame clones and leaves out a portion. Here the sample spans about 24,000 clones, 80% to 90% being singletons. The sample in question was unsorted PBMCs, obtained 1.8 years before starting antiretroviral therapy. The receptor source for this set is a man aged 45-65 years with HIV.

The chain is built from TRBV11-3 and TRBJ2-7, with 7 nucleotides matching TRBD2. This CDR3 is 15 amino acids long. Germline CDR1 reads SGHNT; CDR2 reads YENEEA. With V trimmed by 3 bases and J by 0 bases, 5 bases remained unmatched. This CDR3 is CASSLGRGSSYEQYF. The CDR3 DNA sequence: TGTGCCAGCAGCTTGGGGAGGGGCAGCTCCTACGAGCAGTACTTC.

The V and J genes are TRBV9 and TRBJ1-2; D not certain. CDR1 is SGDLS, CDR2 YYNGEE, per germline. The CDR3 length is 14 residues. Between the trimmed V and J ends, which lost 4 bases and 7 bases, there was a span of 17 bases. In DNA, the CDR3 is TGTGCCAGCAGCCCCTTCCTGCGAGGGTCTGGCTACACCTTC. Amino acid sequence: CASSPFLRGSGYTF.

V and J are TRBV30 and TRBJ1-2; the match to TRBD1 covers 7 bases. Germline values: CDR1 GTSNPN, CDR2 SVGIG (reference sequence). The CDR3 covers 13 residues. Germline trimming cut 4 bases from V and 5 bases from J; bases unmatched to any gene: 7. CDR3 bases: TGTGCCTGGATTAGGGACAGTTGGTATGGCTACACCTTC. It specifies CAWIRDSWYGYTF.

J is TRBJ1-2 and V is TRBV5-5; no clear D gene. This CDR3 spans 18 amino acids. CDR1 and CDR2 from the germline V gene are SGHKS and YYEKEE (reference sequence). V was trimmed by 4 bases and J by 11 bases, leaving 33 bases between them. The CDR3 here is CASSLTPPDGSRISGYTF. DNA for the CDR3: TGTGCCAGCAGCCTCACCCCGCCGGACGGATCTCGAATAAGTGGATACACCTTC.

Here the CDR3 DNA reads TGCGCCAGCAGCCGGGACCCACAATACGAGCAGTACTTC. Amino acids: CASSRDPQYEQYF. The chain carries TRBV5-1 and TRBJ2-7; the D call may be TRBD1 or TRBD2 (5 bases each). Per the germline V gene, CDR1 is SGHRS and CDR2 is YFSETQ. The CDR3 has 13 residues. With 4 bases removed from V and 4 bases from J, the gap between germline ends came to 12 bases.

This clone was seen more than once but under ten times. This chain links TRBV30 with TRBJ2-7, with D perhaps TRBD1 (5 bases). Germline CDR1 GTSNPN, CDR2 SVGIG (reference sequence). This CDR3 has 16 amino acids. Trimming pared 4 bases from V and 2 bases from J, leaving 21 bases between. CDR3 protein: CAWTIRRQGVAYEQYF. The DNA of the CDR3 is TGTGCCTGGACGATCCGTCGGCAGGGCGTAGCCTACGAGCAGTACTTC.

This chain joins TRBV29-1 and TRBJ1-5, with D tentatively TRBD1 (5 bases). Germline CDR1 reads SQVTM; CDR2 reads ANQGSEA. This CDR3 comprises 12 residues. V was trimmed by 4 bases and J by 7 bases, leaving 11 bases between them. CDR3 DNA sequence: TGCAGCGTTGGGGGACCCAAACAGCCCCAGCATTTT. This sequence encodes CSVGGPKQPQHF.

The rearrangement links TRBV6-6 to TRBJ2-2; D unresolved. Germline CDR1 is MNHNY and CDR2 is SVGAGI (reference sequence). The CDR3 has 15 amino acids. V was clipped by 0 bases and J by 5 bases, with 10 bases between them. CDR3 protein: CASSYSGPSTGELFF. The CDR3 DNA reads as TGTGCCAGCAGTTACTCTGGTCCTTCGACCGGGGAGCTGTTTTTT.

V and J are TRBV4-1 and TRBJ1-2; the match to TRBD1 covers 8 bases. The CDR3 length is 16 residues. The germline CDR1 and CDR2 sequences are MGHRA and YSYEKL. V dropped 5 bases and J dropped 5; count of bases not matched to a gene: 13. CDR3 DNA: TGCGCCAGCAGCTCCGGACAGGGTCTCTTGGTATATGGCTACACCTTC. Translation: CASSSGQGLLVYGYTF.

The table lists this clone with a count of one. The chain couples TRBV9 to TRBJ2-7; 8 bases align to TRBD2. Trimming cost V 3 bases and J 1 base; bases outside gene matches: 6. The CDR3 covers 15 residues. In germline, CDR1 is SGDLS, CDR2 YYNGEE. The CDR3 DNA reads TGTGCCAGCAGCGCTCCGGGGGGGCGATCCTACGAGCAGTACTTC. It is translated as CASSAPGGRSYEQYF.

CDR3 sequence (DNA): TGTGCCAGCAGCCTCTTTGGCAGGGACACCCACGAGCAGTACTTC. It is translated as CASSLFGRDTHEQYF. The chain uses TRBV7-8 and TRBJ2-7, with D possibly being TRBD1 (6 bases). This CDR3 has 15 residues. The germline V gene encodes CDR1 SGHVS and CDR2 FQNEAQ. V lost 5 bases and J lost 5, with 19 bases in between.

The gene calls are TRBV6-5 and TRBJ2-3; D is unresolved. Germline lookup yields CDR1 MNHEY and CDR2 SVGAGI. The CDR3 is 13 residues long. V was shortened by 11 bases and J by 6 bases, with 18 bases between the two germline ends. CDR3 protein: CARPGTPLDTQYF. CDR3 bases: TGTGCCCGACCGGGTACACCCTTGGATACGCAGTATTTT.

The chain uses TRBV27 and TRBJ1-2; D call uncertain. The V gene lost 9 bases and the J gene lost 6 bases, with 20 bases spanning the gap. The CDR3 length is 14 residues. From germline, CDR1 is MNHEY and CDR2 SMNVEV (reference sequence). CDR3 sequence (DNA): TGTGCCAGTCGACGGCCCGGGGTGACTGATGGCTACACCTTC. Translating it yields CASRRPGVTDGYTF.

The chain links TRBV4-3 to TRBJ1-2; tentatively, D is TRBD1 (5 bases). Trimming stripped 3 bases from V and 1 base from J, with 15 bases between. Germline-derived CDR1 and CDR2 are LGHNA and YSLEER. The CDR3 consists of 16 residues. The CDR3, as DNA: TGCGCCAGCAGCCAGGCCCCGGGACCTGGTAACTATGGCTACACCTTC. This translates into CASSQAPGPGNYGYTF.